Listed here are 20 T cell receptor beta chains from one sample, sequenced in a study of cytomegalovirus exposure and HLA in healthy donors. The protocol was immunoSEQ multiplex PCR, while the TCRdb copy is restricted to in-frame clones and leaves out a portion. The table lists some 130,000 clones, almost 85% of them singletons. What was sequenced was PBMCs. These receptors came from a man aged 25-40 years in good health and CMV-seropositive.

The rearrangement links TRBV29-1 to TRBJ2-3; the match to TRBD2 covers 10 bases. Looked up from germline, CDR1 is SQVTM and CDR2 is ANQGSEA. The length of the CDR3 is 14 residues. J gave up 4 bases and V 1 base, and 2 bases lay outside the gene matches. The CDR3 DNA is TGCAGCGTTGAAGGGACTAGCGGTCCAGATACGCAGTATTTT. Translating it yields CSVEGTSGPDTQYF.

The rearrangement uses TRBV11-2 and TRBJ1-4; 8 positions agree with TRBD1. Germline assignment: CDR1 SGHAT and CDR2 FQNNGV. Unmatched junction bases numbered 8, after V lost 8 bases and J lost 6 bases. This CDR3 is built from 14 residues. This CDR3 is CASSRAGGYEKLFF. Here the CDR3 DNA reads TGTGCCAGCTCCCGGGCAGGGGGCTATGAAAAACTGTTTTTT.

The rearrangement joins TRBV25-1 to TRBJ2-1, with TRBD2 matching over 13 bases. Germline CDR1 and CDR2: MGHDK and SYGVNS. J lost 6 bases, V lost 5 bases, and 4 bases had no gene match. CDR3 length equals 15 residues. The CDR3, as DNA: TGTGCCAGCAGTACCGGACTAGCGGGAGCCAATGAGCAGTTCTTC. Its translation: CASSTGLAGANEQFF. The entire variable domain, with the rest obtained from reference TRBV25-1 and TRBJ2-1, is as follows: EADIYQTPRYLVIGTGKKITLECSQTMGHDKMYWYQQDPGMELHLIHYSYGVNSTEKGDLSSESTVSRIRTEHFPLTLESARPSHTSQYLCASSTGLAGANEQFFGPGTRLTVL.

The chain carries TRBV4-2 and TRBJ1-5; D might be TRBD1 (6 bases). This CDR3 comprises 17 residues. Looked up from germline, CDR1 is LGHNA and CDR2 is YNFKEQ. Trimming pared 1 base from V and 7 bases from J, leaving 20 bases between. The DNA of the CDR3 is TGTGCCAGCAGCCAAGTTCTGTCGGGGGGCGCGGGACAGCCCCAGCATTTT. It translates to CASSQVLSGGAGQPQHF.

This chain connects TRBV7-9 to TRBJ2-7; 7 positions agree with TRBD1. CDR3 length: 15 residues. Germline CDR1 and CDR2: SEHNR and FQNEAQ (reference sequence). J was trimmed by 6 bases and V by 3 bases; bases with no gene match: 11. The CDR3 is CASSFFRTGPGEQYF. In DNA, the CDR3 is TGTGCCAGCAGCTTCTTCCGGACAGGCCCGGGCGAGCAGTACTTC. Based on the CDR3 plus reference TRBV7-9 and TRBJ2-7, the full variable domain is DTGVSQNPRHKITKRGQNVTFRCDPISEHNRLYWYRQTLGQGPEFLTYFQNEAQLEKSRLLSDRFSAERPKGSFSTLEIQRTEQGDSAMYLCASSFFRTGPGEQYFGPGTRLTVT.

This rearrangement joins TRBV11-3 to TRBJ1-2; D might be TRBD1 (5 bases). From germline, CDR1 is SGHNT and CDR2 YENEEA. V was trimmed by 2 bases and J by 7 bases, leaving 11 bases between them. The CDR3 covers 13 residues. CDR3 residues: CASSLFGGGGYTF. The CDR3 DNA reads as TGTGCCAGCAGCTTATTCGGGGGTGGTGGCTACACCTTC.

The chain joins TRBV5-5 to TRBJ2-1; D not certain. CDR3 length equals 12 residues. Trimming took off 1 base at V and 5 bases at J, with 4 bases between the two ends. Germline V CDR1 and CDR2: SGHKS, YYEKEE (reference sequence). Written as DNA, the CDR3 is TGTGCCAGCAGCTTGCCCAACAATGAGCAGTTCTTC. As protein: CASSLPNNEQFF.

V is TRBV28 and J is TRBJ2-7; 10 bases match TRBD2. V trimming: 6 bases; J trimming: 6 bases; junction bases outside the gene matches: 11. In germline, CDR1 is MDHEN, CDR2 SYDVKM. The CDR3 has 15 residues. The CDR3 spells CASSPPSGSMGEQYF. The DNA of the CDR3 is TGTGCCAGCAGCCCTCCTAGCGGGAGTATGGGCGAGCAGTACTTC.

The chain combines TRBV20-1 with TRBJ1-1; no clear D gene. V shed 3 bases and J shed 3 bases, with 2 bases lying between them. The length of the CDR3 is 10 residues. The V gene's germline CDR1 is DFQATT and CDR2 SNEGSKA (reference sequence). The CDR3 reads CSASDTEAFF. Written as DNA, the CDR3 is TGCAGTGCTAGCGACACTGAAGCTTTCTTT.

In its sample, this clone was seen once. CDR3 sequence: CASSTTSGGNNEQFF. The CDR3 nucleotides read TGCGCCAGCAGCACGACTAGCGGGGGGAACAATGAGCAGTTCTTC. This chain connects TRBV5-1 to TRBJ2-1; 13 nucleotides line up with TRBD2. The J segment lost 5 bases and the V segment lost 4 bases, leaving 3 bases of the junction unmatched. The CDR3 runs to 15 residues. The germline V gene has CDR1 SGHRS and CDR2 YFSETQ.

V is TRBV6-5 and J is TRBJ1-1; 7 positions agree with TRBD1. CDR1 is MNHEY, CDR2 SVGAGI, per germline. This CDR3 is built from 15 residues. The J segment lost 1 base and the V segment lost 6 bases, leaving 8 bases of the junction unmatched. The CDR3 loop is CASSTTGATNTEAFF. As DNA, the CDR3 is TGTGCCAGCAGCACTACAGGGGCTACGAACACTGAAGCTTTCTTT.

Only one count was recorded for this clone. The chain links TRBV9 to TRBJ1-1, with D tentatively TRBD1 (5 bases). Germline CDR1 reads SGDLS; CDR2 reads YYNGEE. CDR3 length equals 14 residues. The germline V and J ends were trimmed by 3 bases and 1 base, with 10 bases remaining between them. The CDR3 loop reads CASSEGFSNTEAFF. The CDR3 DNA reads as TGTGCCAGCAGCGAGGGGTTTTCGAACACTGAAGCTTTCTTT.

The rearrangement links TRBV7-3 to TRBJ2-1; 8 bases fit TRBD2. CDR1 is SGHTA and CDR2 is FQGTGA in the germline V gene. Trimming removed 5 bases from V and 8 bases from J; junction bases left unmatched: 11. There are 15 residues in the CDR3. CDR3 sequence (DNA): TGTGCCAGCAGCCCGGGGGGGGCGGGTTATGATGAGCAGTTCTTC. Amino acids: CASSPGGAGYDEQFF.

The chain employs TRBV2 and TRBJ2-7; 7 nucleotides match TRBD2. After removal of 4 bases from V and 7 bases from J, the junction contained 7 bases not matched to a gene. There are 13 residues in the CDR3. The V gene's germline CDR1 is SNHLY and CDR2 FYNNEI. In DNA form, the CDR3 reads TGTGCCAGCAGTGGGGAGGGGCAGGGAGAGCAGTACTTC. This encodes CASSGEGQGEQYF.

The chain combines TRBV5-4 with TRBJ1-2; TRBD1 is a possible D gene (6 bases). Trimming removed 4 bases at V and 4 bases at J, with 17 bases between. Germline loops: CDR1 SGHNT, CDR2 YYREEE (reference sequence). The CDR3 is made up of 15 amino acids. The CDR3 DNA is TGTGCCAGCAGCCCAGGGGCCGGGACCCTCTATGGCTACACCTTC. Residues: CASSPGAGTLYGYTF.

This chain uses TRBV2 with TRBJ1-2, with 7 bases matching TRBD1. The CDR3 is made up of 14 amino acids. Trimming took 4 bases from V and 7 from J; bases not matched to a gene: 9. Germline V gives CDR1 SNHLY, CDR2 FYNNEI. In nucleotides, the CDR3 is TGTGCCAGCAGTGTAGTAGGGGGCGCGGGTGGCTACACCTTC. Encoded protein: CASSVVGGAGGYTF.

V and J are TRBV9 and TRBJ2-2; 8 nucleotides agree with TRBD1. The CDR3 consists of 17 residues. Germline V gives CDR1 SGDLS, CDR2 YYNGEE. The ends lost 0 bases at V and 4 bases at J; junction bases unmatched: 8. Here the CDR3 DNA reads TGTGCCAGCAGCGTAGATGAACCAGGGGGCGTCACCGGGGAGCTGTTTTTT. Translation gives CASSVDEPGGVTGELFF.

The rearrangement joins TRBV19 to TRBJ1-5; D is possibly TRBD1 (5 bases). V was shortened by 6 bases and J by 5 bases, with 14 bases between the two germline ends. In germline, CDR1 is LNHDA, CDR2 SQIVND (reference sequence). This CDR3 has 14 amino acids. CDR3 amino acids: CASRFEWGYQPQHF. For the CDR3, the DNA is TGTGCCAGTAGGTTTGAGTGGGGCTATCAGCCCCAGCATTTT.

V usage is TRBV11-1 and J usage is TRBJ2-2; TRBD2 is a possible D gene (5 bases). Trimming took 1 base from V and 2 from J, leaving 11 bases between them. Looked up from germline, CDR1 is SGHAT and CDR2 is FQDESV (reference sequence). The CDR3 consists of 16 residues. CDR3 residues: CASSLVALANTGELFF. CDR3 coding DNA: TGTGCCAGCAGCTTAGTTGCGCTAGCCAACACCGGGGAGCTGTTTTTT.

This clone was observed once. The CDR3 protein is CASSAIWTGGTGELFF. Written as DNA, the CDR3 is TGTGCCAGCAGCGCAATTTGGACAGGGGGCACCGGGGAGCTGTTTTTT. V is TRBV6-4 and J is TRBJ2-2; 10 bases are shared with TRBD1. From germline, CDR1 is MRHNA and CDR2 SNTAGT. The CDR3 runs 16 residues. V lost 6 bases, J lost 4 bases, and 8 bases stayed unmatched.